This TCR beta chain was sequenced for a study of blood T cells in healthy people across ages. This clonotype was seen a handful of times. Its antigen is currently unknown. Overall study findings and caveats: When set beside aged donors, long-lived donors presented more naive CD4+ cells and higher diversity.

Primers used in a second PCR of about 6 to 11 cycles were a sample-barcoded 5' primer and a J-beta primer mix. A tag from a template-switch adaptor with 12 random nucleotides marked each cDNA molecule. Via MiXCR, TCRdb re-called the 5' RACE reads, giving one row per CDR3 protein. The sample carries about 640,000 distinct CDR3 sequences, under 65% recorded once. CDR3 size: 15 residues. Looked up from germline, CDR1 is MGHRA and CDR2 is YSYEKL. The ends were cut back, 0 bases at V and 0 bases at J, with 9 bases in the middle. The sequenced sample was blood. The V call is TRBV4-1, the J call TRBJ2-7; D possibly corresponds to TRBD1 (5 bases). The origin of this receptor is a man between 60 and 75 years old in good health. CDR3 sequence (DNA): TGCGCCAGCAGCCAAGAGAGACAGAGCTCCTACGAGCAGTACTTC. This sequence encodes CASSQERQSSYEQYF.